This T cell receptor (beta chain) was sequenced in a study of T cells in Graves' hyperthyroidism and ophthalmopathy (dated by TCRdb to about 2019). Looking at the study overall: TCR V-J signatures able to tell the groups apart were searched for in a discovery cohort of more than 90 patients, of whom approximately 40 had Graves' ophthalmopathy and around 57 had stable Graves' hyperthyroidism. An independent validation cohort of around 19 hyperthyroidism patients and some 15 patients who later progressed to ophthalmopathy tested prospective prediction of ophthalmopathy. The 100 discovery patients were randomly split 7:3 into training and test sets. In about 6 Graves' hyperthyroidism patients, the study also compared T-cell repertoires from thyroid tissue with T-cell repertoires from blood. After sampling, hyperthyroidism patients received methimazole starting at 30 mg daily, and ophthalmopathy patients received high-dose intravenous methylprednisolone. The paper reports TCR Vbeta CDR3 sequencing of 140 or so peripheral blood samples: around 45 ophthalmopathy, under 85 hyperthyroidism and around 17 progressor patients.

A remark on this clonotype: No antigen is known for it. The input lacks base qualities; no much larger clone sits a single base away.

The study excluded patients with uncontrolled infections, other autoimmune diseases, pregnancy or lactation. Clinical symptoms, serum thyroxine and TRAb, thyroid ultrasound, and orbital computed tomography formed the basis for the diagnoses. Total RNA was extracted with Trizol reagent, and quality was checked on an Agilent 2100 Bioanalyzer. Overall results and qualifications from the work: Blood samples also contained most of the expanded thyroid clonotypes (frequency above 0.001), which suggests that blood repertoires may reflect thyroid immune responses. During validation, the model predicted progression to ophthalmopathy a median of around six months ahead of onset, with around 65% sensitivity and 72.22% specificity. A 13 V-J signature model separated ophthalmopathy from stable hyperthyroidism, with 87.88% sensitivity and 81.08% specificity in cross-validation and 80%/75% in testing. Sample size was not statistically predetermined, and investigators were not blinded to group allocation.

From the cysteine up to the phenylalanine, the CDR3 has a length of 16 residues. The only DNA kept is the CDR3, 48 bases in frame from the first base. CDR1 and CDR2 (MNHNS, SASEGT) derive from the germline V gene. Relative to germline, V is 5 bases shorter and J is 2 bases shorter, with 16 bases between their ends. TCR beta CDR3 regions were amplified from RNA transcripts. For the first round of RT-PCR on the TCR CDR3, the HTBI primer set was used together with the Qiagen OneStep RT-PCR kit. Libraries were constructed in a second round of multiplex PCR, after which size selection and purification were carried out. The libraries were sequenced on an Illumina HiSeq2000 using paired-end 100 bp reads. The paper's data handling went like this. Raw data were processed with SOAPnuke, discarding reads with adapters, uncalled bases, mean Phred below 15, or no exact constant-primer or identifier match. High-quality paired reads were merged using COPE v1.2.5, and each unique nucleotide sequence was defined as a clonotype. Clonotypes were aligned to IMGT TRBV, TRBD and TRBJ reference segments using MiTCR v1.1. The analysis included only V-J combinations with a frequency above 0.0001, which together covered 99.2% of the repertoires. A TCS score was defined as the ratio between F50 (clonal expansion) and ExV (chaos), using BLOSUM62-based TCRdist between CDR3 peptides within each V-J. Welch's t-statistics and random forest reduced around 520 V-J features to 13, which were used in a naive Bayes classifier (R e1071). The similarity between thyroid and blood repertoires was quantified using the Morisita-Horn index. TCRdb trimmed public reads at Q25 via fastp, called clones via MiXCR and kept in-frame beta chains. A single entry per CDR3 protein holds the most common genes and DNA from its merged rows. The authors' filters were not applied to this entry. The sample contains 550,000 to 700,000 distinct CDR3 sequences, 40% to 55% of them found a single time. The top ten clonotypes cover around 17% of the sample.

The receptor comes from an adult woman with Graves' disease, either hyperthyroidism or ophthalmopathy (not recorded which). The V gene is TRBV6-1 and the J gene is TRBJ1-5; the best D guess is TRBD1, with 5 bases matching. Material for sequencing was peripheral blood or thyroid tissue (not recorded which). The encoded CDR3 is CASSLILGLGNQPQHF. The bases read TGTGCCAGCAGTCTTATCTTGGGGCTTGGCAATCAGCCCCAGCATTTT.